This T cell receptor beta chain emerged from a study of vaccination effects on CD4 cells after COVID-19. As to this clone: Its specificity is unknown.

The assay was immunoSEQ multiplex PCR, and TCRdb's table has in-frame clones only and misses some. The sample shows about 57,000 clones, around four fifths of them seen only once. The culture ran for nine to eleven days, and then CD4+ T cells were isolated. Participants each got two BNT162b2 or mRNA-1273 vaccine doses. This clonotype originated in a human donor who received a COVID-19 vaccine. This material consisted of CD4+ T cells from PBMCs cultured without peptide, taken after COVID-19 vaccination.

The CDR3 DNA reads TGTGCCAGCAGTTACTCGGTTAGAAATCGTGAGCAGTTCTTC. Its translation: CASSYSVRNREQFF. The chain recombines TRBV6-6 with TRBJ2-1; D not resolved. Germline V gene lookup returns CDR1 MNHNY and CDR2 SVGAGI (reference sequence). The CDR3 runs to 14 residues. V was clipped by 0 bases and J by 9 bases, with 12 bases between them.